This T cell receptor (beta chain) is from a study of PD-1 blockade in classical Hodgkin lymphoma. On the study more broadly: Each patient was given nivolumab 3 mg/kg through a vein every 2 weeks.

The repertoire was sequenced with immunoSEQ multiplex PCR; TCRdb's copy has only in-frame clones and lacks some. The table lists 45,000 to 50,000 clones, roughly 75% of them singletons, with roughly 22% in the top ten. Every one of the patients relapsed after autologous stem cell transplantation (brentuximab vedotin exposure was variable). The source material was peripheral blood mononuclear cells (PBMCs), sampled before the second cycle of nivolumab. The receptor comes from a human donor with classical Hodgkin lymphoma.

The DNA for the CDR3 is TGTGCCAGCAGTTTTACCGAAGACTCCTACGAGCAGTACTTC. Residues: CASSFTEDSYEQYF. The V and J genes are TRBV27 and TRBJ2-7; D call uncertain. The CDR3 totals 14 residues. V shed 3 bases and J shed 0 bases, with 9 bases lying between them. Germline CDR1 and CDR2: MNHEY and SMNVEV (reference sequence).